The 21 T cell receptor beta chains below come from one sample, sequenced in a study of blood T cell repertoires in COVID-19. Method: immunoSEQ multiplex PCR; TCRdb's copy keeps in-frame clones and lacks some. The sample holds a few hundred thousand clones; approximately 86% are singletons and the top ten take roughly 2%. The sample was peripheral blood. Every receptor here comes from a man aged 30-40 years with active or convalescent COVID-19.

The V call is TRBV18, the J call TRBJ2-5; possible D gene TRBD1, 5 bases. Deletions cut 0 bases from V and 7 bases from J, with 12 bases between. Germline lookup yields CDR1 KGHSH and CDR2 LQKENI. The CDR3 is 14 amino acids. DNA of the CDR3: TGTGCCAGCTCACCACCGCCCAGGGCCGGGACCCAGTACTTC. It translates to CASSPPPRAGTQYF. The complete variable domain, with remaining parts taken from reference TRBV18 and TRBJ2-5, reads NAGVMQNPRHLVRRRGQEARLRCSPMKGHSHVYWYRQLPEEGLKFMVYLQKENIIDESGMPKERFSAEFPKEGPSILRIQQVVRGDSAAYFCASSPPPRAGTQYFGPGTRLLVL.

The chain links TRBV5-4 to TRBJ1-3; D unresolved. Deletions cut 4 bases from V and 2 bases from J, with 19 bases between. CDR3 length: 17 amino acids. In germline, CDR1 is SGHNT, CDR2 YYREEE (reference sequence). The CDR3 spells CASSLEPAPRTGNTIYF. The CDR3 bases are TGTGCCAGCAGCCTGGAGCCCGCCCCGAGGACTGGAAACACCATATATTTT.

The chain employs TRBV29-1 and TRBJ1-3; D is unclear. From germline, CDR1 is SQVTM and CDR2 ANQGSEA. With 4 bases removed from V and 0 bases from J, the gap between germline ends came to 7 bases. The CDR3 has 13 amino acids. In nucleotides, the CDR3 is TGCAGCGTTGTAGACGGCTCTGGAAACACCATATATTTT. Translating it yields CSVVDGSGNTIYF.

The gene calls are TRBV10-2 and TRBJ1-6, with 7 bases matching TRBD1. The V and J ends lost 8 bases and 7 bases, in that order; junction bases with no gene match: 2. This CDR3 is 12 amino acids long. Germline CDR1 reads WSHSY; CDR2 reads SAAADI. The CDR3 DNA is TGCGCCAGCTGGGACAGAAATTCACCCCTCCACTTT. Translating gives CASWDRNSPLHF.

V usage is TRBV14 and J usage is TRBJ2-1; 7 bases are shared with TRBD2. V lost 9 bases to trimming and J lost 4 bases; unmatched junction nucleotides: 6. The CDR3 length is 13 residues. Looked up from germline, CDR1 is SGHDN and CDR2 is FVKESK. Here the CDR3 reads CASRRGVYNEQFF. DNA for the CDR3: TGTGCCAGTCGCCGGGGGGTGTACAATGAGCAGTTCTTC.

The chain recombines TRBV4-2 with TRBJ1-5; 9 positions agree with TRBD1. CDR1 is LGHNA, CDR2 YNFKEQ, per germline. The CDR3 covers 15 residues. The V and J ends lost 4 bases and 5 bases, in that order; junction bases with no gene match: 6. The CDR3 sequence: CASSRDRGEDQPQHF. The CDR3 nucleotides are TGTGCCAGCAGCCGAGACAGGGGGGAGGATCAGCCCCAGCATTTT.

The chain links TRBV19 to TRBJ2-3; D is perhaps TRBD1 (6 bases). The CDR3 runs to 13 residues. Trimming stripped 5 bases from V and 3 bases from J, with 9 bases between. Germline V gene lookup returns CDR1 LNHDA and CDR2 SQIVND (reference sequence). DNA for the CDR3: TGTGCCAGTAGTGTAGGGACAACAGATACGCAGTATTTT. This gives the protein CASSVGTTDTQYF.

This clone was seen a few times. V usage is TRBV6-6 and J usage is TRBJ1-2; 7 bases match TRBD1. Unmatched junction bases numbered 7, after V lost 8 bases and J lost 1 base. CDR3 size: 14 residues. Germline V gene sequence: CDR1 MNHNY, CDR2 SVGAGI (reference sequence). The CDR3 region has the DNA TGTGCCAGCGTACGGGACAGCGTTAACTATGGCTACACCTTC. Translating gives CASVRDSVNYGYTF.

This sequence joins TRBV10-3 and TRBJ2-5, with 9 bases aligning to TRBD2. CDR1 and CDR2 from the germline V gene are ENHRY and SYGVKD. V shed 10 bases and J 1 base; nucleotides not matched to a gene: 7. The CDR3 consists of 14 residues. The CDR3 nucleotides are TGTGCCAGCAAGGGCGGGGGGGTCCAAGAGACCCAGTACTTC. It yields the protein CASKGGGVQETQYF.

This chain connects TRBV2 to TRBJ1-2, with D possibly matching TRBD1 (5 bases). Germline CDR1 is SNHLY and CDR2 is FYNNEI. This CDR3 spans 13 amino acids. The V end was cut by 8 bases, the J end by 0 bases, with 10 bases between. The CDR3 region has the DNA TGTGCCAGCCGCGGGGGAGCTAACTATGGCTACACCTTC. This sequence encodes CASRGGANYGYTF.

The chain employs TRBV27 and TRBJ1-2, with TRBD1 as a possible D gene (5 bases). Germline V gene lookup returns CDR1 MNHEY and CDR2 SMNVEV (reference sequence). The CDR3 is 15 residues long. Trimming shortened V by 5 bases and J by 6 bases, and 19 bases separated the two germline ends. Here the CDR3 DNA reads TGTGCCAGCAGTGCCCTGGACACCCTAACCCATGGCTACACCTTC. Its protein is CASSALDTLTHGYTF.

This chain links TRBV7-2 with TRBJ2-7; D is perhaps TRBD2 (5 bases). The CDR3 covers 11 residues. CDR1 SGHTA and CDR2 FQGNSA come from the germline V gene. The V and J ends lost 5 bases and 6 bases respectively, with 8 bases between them. The DNA of the CDR3 is TGTGCCAGCAGCGGAGGTATCGAGCAGTACTTC. Its translation: CASSGGIEQYF.

V gene TRBV5-1 combines with J gene TRBJ1-5; possibly TRBD1 for D (5 bases). Trimming shortened V by 4 bases and J by 8 bases, and 19 bases separated the two germline ends. The germline V gene has CDR1 SGHRS and CDR2 YFSETQ. The CDR3 is 15 residues long. The CDR3: CASSLDGGGLEPQHF. CDR3 nucleotide sequence: TGCGCCAGCAGCCTTGACGGGGGTGGGTTAGAGCCCCAGCATTTT.

The rearrangement joins TRBV7-8 to TRBJ1-2, with TRBD1 matching over 12 bases. CDR1 is SGHVS and CDR2 is FQNEAQ in the germline V gene. The CDR3 is made up of 17 amino acids. With V trimmed by 10 bases and J by 0 bases, 12 bases remained unmatched. For the CDR3, the DNA is TGTGCCATATACCGAGGGGGACAGGGGGCTTCTAACTATGGCTACACCTTC. Its translation is CAIYRGGQGASNYGYTF.

The gene calls are TRBV24-1 and TRBJ1-1; TRBD1 matches 7 bases. Germline V gives CDR1 KGHDR, CDR2 SFDVKD. The CDR3 consists of 13 residues. V was clipped by 2 bases and J by 5 bases; unmatched bases: 1. The CDR3 sequence is CATSDSQGTEAFF. In nucleotides, the CDR3 is TGTGCCACCAGTGATTCACAGGGGACTGAAGCTTTCTTT.

The chain recombines TRBV5-1 with TRBJ2-3; no firm D call. This CDR3 is 16 amino acids long. V lost 0 bases and J 0 bases, leaving 11 bases between the germline ends. Germline V gene sequence: CDR1 SGHRS, CDR2 YFSETQ. CDR3 sequence (DNA): TGCGCCAGCAGCTTGGTTGGCGGTCTGAGCACAGATACGCAGTATTTT. It specifies CASSLVGGLSTDTQYF.

The J gene is TRBJ1-1, the V gene TRBV25-1; D is ambiguous. CDR1 is MGHDK, CDR2 SYGVNS, per germline. CDR3 length: 13 residues. Trimming took 4 bases from V and 5 from J, leaving 11 bases between them. CDR3 nucleotide sequence: TGTGCCAGCAGTGGCCCTAGAGGGACTGAAGCTTTCTTT. Translating gives CASSGPRGTEAFF.

J is TRBJ2-5 and V is TRBV6-2 or TRBV6-3; D uncertain. CDR1 and CDR2 (germline): MNHEY, SVGEGT. The CDR3 loop spans 11 amino acids. V lost 4 bases, J lost 2 bases, and 2 bases lay in between. This chain's CDR3 is CASSSQETQYF. CDR3 sequence (DNA): TGTGCCAGCAGTTCTCAAGAGACCCAGTACTTC.

This chain links TRBV5-1 with TRBJ1-6; perhaps TRBD1 as D (6 bases). V was clipped by 1 base and J by 7 bases, with 9 bases between them. This CDR3 region has 14 residues. Germline V gene lookup returns CDR1 SGHRS and CDR2 YFSETQ. The CDR3 loop is CASSLPTGNSPLHF. CDR3 DNA: TGCGCCAGCAGCTTGCCCACAGGGAATTCACCCCTCCACTTT.

The V gene is TRBV7-7, the J gene TRBJ2-1; TRBD2 is a possible D gene (6 bases). CDR1 and CDR2 (germline): SSHAT, FNYEAQ (reference sequence). The CDR3 totals 15 residues. Trimming took 4 bases from V and 4 from J, leaving 14 bases between them. The CDR3 spells CASSSAPGEYNEQFF. The CDR3 nucleotides read TGTGCCAGCAGCTCCGCCCCGGGAGAGTACAATGAGCAGTTCTTC.

This chain links TRBV2 with TRBJ1-5; 8 bases agree with TRBD1. This CDR3 has 13 residues. The junction had 6 bases not matched to a gene; V was cut back by 8 bases and J by 6 bases. Germline V lookup: CDR1 SNHLY, CDR2 FYNNEI. CDR3: CASGQGLGQPQHF. In DNA form, the CDR3 reads TGTGCCAGCGGACAGGGTTTAGGTCAGCCCCAGCATTTT.